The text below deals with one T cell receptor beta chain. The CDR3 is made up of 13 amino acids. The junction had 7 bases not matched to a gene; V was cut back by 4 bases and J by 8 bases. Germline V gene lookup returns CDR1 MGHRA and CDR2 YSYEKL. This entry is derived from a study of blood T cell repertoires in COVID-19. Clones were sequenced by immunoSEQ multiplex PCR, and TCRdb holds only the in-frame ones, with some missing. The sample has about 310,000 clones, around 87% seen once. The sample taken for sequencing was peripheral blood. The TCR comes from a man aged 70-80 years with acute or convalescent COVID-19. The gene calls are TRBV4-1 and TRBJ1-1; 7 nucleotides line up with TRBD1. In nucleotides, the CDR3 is TGCGCCAGCAGCCCCAGACAGGGACGGGAAGCTTTCTTT. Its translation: CASSPRQGREAFF.